The T cell receptor beta chain under discussion was sequenced for a study of CD8+ T cells in alopecia areata. CDR3 length equals 14 residues. Germline V gives CDR1 MGHDK, CDR2 SYGVNS. V dropped 5 bases and J dropped 6; count of bases not matched to a gene: 4. Extraction of RNA preceded its reverse transcription into cDNA, which served as the sequencing template. Using immunoSEQ multiplex PCR, the repertoire was profiled, and TCRdb retains in-frame clones only, with some absent. The repertoire holds 150,000 to 200,000 clones, with 50% to 70% as singletons. Treatment denoted: oral pan-JAK inhibitor, 5-10 mg twice daily.

This receptor was identified in a human donor with alopecia areata. The chain recombines TRBV25-1 with TRBJ1-6; 7 bases agree with TRBD1. Sample: CD4+ T cells sorted from blood, taken at week 49, from a patient treated with tofacitinib. The CDR3 DNA reads as TGTGCCAGCAGTCAACGGGACAGTAATTCACCCCTCCACTTT. Translating it yields CASSQRDSNSPLHF.